The 20 T cell receptor beta chains reported below all come from one sample, sequenced in a study of cytomegalovirus exposure and HLA in healthy donors. Use of 60 Vbeta and 13 Jbeta primers characterized the PCR. Profiled with immunoSEQ multiplex PCR; TCRdb holds only in-frame clones, not every one. The data hold 250,000 or so clones, with about 93% observed a single time. The sequencing input was PBMCs. The receptors were gathered from a girl aged 2-9 years in good health and CMV-seronegative.

The rearrangement joins TRBV5-1 to TRBJ2-7, with 9 positions matching TRBD2. This CDR3 is 17 amino acids long. CDR1 and CDR2 (germline): SGHRS, YFSETQ. Losses at the gene ends were 0 bases for V and 2 bases for J; bases not matched to a gene: 9. The DNA of the CDR3 is TGCGCCAGCAGCTTGGGAGGAATAGCGGGAGCACCCTACGAGCAGTACTTC. Translated, it gives CASSLGGIAGAPYEQYF.

The chain is built from TRBV7-9 and TRBJ2-3; TRBD2 aligns across 8 bases. The V and J ends lost 3 bases and 9 bases, in that order; junction bases with no gene match: 8. Looked up from germline, CDR1 is SEHNR and CDR2 is FQNEAQ (reference sequence). This CDR3 has 14 residues. The CDR3 is CASSLVREVSTQYF. The CDR3 region has the DNA TGTGCCAGCAGCTTGGTGCGGGAGGTCTCAACGCAGTATTTT.

The chain links TRBV29-1 to TRBJ2-1, with 8 bases matching TRBD2. CDR1 is SQVTM, CDR2 ANQGSEA, per germline. The CDR3 is 16 residues long. Trimming at V came to 5 bases and at J to 2 bases, leaving 11 bases not matched to a gene. The CDR3 loop is CSVKRGGDITYNEQFF. CDR3 DNA sequence: TGCAGCGTTAAACGGGGGGGGGACATAACCTACAATGAGCAGTTCTTC.

This clone was seen just once. The chain uses TRBV6-5 and TRBJ2-3; 13 nucleotides align to TRBD2. CDR3 length equals 15 residues. V was clipped by 5 bases and J by 6 bases; unmatched bases: 5. Germline CDR1 MNHEY, CDR2 SVGAGI. CDR3 in DNA: TGTGCCAGCAGTAAACTAGCGGGGGGGGCTGATACGCAGTATTTT. Its translation: CASSKLAGGADTQYF.

This rearrangement joins TRBV5-1 to TRBJ2-5; 8 nucleotides agree with TRBD2. The germline V gene has CDR1 SGHRS and CDR2 YFSETQ. J lost 6 bases, V lost 6 bases, and 13 bases had no gene match. The CDR3 contains 15 residues. In DNA form, the CDR3 reads TGCGCCAGCAACCCAACGCGGGAGGTGGTAAAGACCCAGTACTTC. Residues: CASNPTREVVKTQYF.

The rearrangement links TRBV30 to TRBJ1-5; tentative D call: TRBD1 (6 bases). V was clipped by 0 bases and J by 3 bases, with 9 bases between them. The CDR3 is 14 amino acids. Germline CDR1 is GTSNPN and CDR2 is SVGIG (reference sequence). The CDR3 here is CAWSVNRDNQPQHF. The CDR3 DNA sequence: TGTGCCTGGAGTGTAAACAGGGACAATCAGCCCCAGCATTTT.

The rearrangement links TRBV27 to TRBJ2-2, with D maybe TRBD2 (6 bases). Between the trimmed V and J ends, which lost 2 bases and 5 bases, there was a span of 15 bases. This CDR3 comprises 16 residues. CDR1 MNHEY and CDR2 SMNVEV come from the germline V gene (reference sequence). Here the CDR3 reads CASSLQRFGGTGELFF. As DNA, the CDR3 is TGTGCCAGCAGTTTACAGCGCTTCGGGGGAACCGGGGAGCTGTTTTTT.

The chain has TRBV13 and TRBJ2-3; 10 bases fit TRBD2. J gave up 1 base and V 6 bases, and 19 bases lay outside the gene matches. CDR3 length: 20 residues. CDR1 is PRHDT, CDR2 FYEKMQ, per germline (reference sequence). The CDR3: CASSWPSGGQRRGGTDTQYF. The CDR3, as DNA: TGTGCCAGCAGTTGGCCTAGCGGGGGTCAACGGCGGGGCGGCACAGATACGCAGTATTTT.

There are a few counts of this clone. The chain employs TRBV2 and TRBJ2-5; D unresolved. Per the germline V gene, CDR1 is SNHLY and CDR2 is FYNNEI. The V end lost 8 bases, the J end lost 5 bases, and 15 bases lay between the germline ends. This CDR3 is 13 amino acids long. CDR3 protein: CASGPAGRETQYF. In nucleotides, the CDR3 is TGTGCCAGCGGGCCCGCCGGTAGGGAGACCCAGTACTTC.

This clone was seen only once. The chain has TRBV19 and TRBJ2-2; D not certain. Trimming took 0 bases from V and 6 from J, leaving 5 bases between them. This CDR3 has 13 residues. Germline CDR1 and CDR2: LNHDA and SQIVND (reference sequence). CDR3 sequence (DNA): TGTGCCAGTAGTATAGACTATTCCGGGGAGCTGTTTTTT. Translation gives CASSIDYSGELFF.

This chain joins TRBV10-2 and TRBJ2-5, with TRBD1 identical over 7 bases. Germline V lookup: CDR1 WSHSY, CDR2 SAAADI. This CDR3 has 12 amino acids. Trimming took 5 bases from V and 5 from J; bases not matched to a gene: 2. CDR3 sequence reads: CASSQTGETQYF. CDR3 DNA sequence: TGCGCCAGCAGTCAGACAGGGGAGACCCAGTACTTC.

The gene calls are TRBV25-1 and TRBJ1-5, with D unresolved. Per germline, CDR1 MGHDK and CDR2 SYGVNS. The CDR3 loop spans 12 amino acids. V gave up 4 bases and J gave up 7 bases, with 8 bases separating them. The CDR3, as DNA: TGTGCCAGCAGTGGGAGCGGGCAGCCCCAGCATTTT. This codes for CASSGSGQPQHF.

This chain links TRBV5-6 with TRBJ1-1; tentatively, D is TRBD1 (5 bases). Germline V gene sequence: CDR1 SGHDT, CDR2 YYEEEE. With 5 bases removed from V and 4 bases from J, the gap between germline ends came to 9 bases. The CDR3 is made up of 12 amino acids. Written as DNA, the CDR3 is TGTGCCAGCAGTGGGGGGGGCACTGAAGCTTTCTTT. Residues: CASSGGGTEAFF.

The V gene is TRBV7-2, the J gene TRBJ2-5; D not certain. The CDR3 is 13 residues long. V was shortened by 5 bases and J by 5 bases, with 12 bases between the two germline ends. Germline loops: CDR1 SGHTA, CDR2 FQGNSA. CDR3 amino acids: CASSPYFGETQYF. CDR3 sequence (DNA): TGTGCCAGCAGCCCATACTTCGGGGAGACCCAGTACTTC.

The V gene is TRBV5-5, the J gene TRBJ2-2, with 8 bases fitting TRBD2. V was clipped by 1 base and J by 0 bases; unmatched bases: 11. The CDR3 consists of 19 residues. Looked up from germline, CDR1 is SGHKS and CDR2 is YYEKEE (reference sequence). The CDR3 DNA follows: TGTGCCAGCAGCTTGCGTCCGCCAACACTAGCGGCGAACACCGGGGAGCTGTTTTTT. The encoded protein is CASSLRPPTLAANTGELFF.

This sequence joins TRBV10-1 and TRBJ2-7; 12 bases agree with TRBD2. The CDR3 is 15 residues long. In germline, CDR1 is WNHNN, CDR2 SYGVQD (reference sequence). V lost 7 bases to trimming and J lost 2 bases; unmatched junction nucleotides: 6. DNA of the CDR3: TGCGCCAGCAACGGACTAGCGGGGAACGCCTACGAGCAGTACTTC. This encodes CASNGLAGNAYEQYF.

The chain combines TRBV5-1 with TRBJ2-3; perhaps TRBD1 as D (6 bases). CDR3 length: 14 residues. Per germline, CDR1 SGHRS and CDR2 YFSETQ. V lost 6 bases and J 2 bases, leaving 13 bases between the germline ends. DNA of the CDR3: TGCGCCAGCACACGGACAGACTTCACAGATACGCAGTATTTT. Its translation: CASTRTDFTDTQYF.

This chain uses TRBV7-8 with TRBJ2-7, with 9 bases matching TRBD1. J lost 3 bases, V lost 5 bases, and 11 bases had no gene match. CDR3 length equals 16 residues. The germline V gene encodes CDR1 SGHVS and CDR2 FQNEAQ. The CDR3: CASSVAGTGYDYEQYF. Written as DNA, the CDR3 is TGTGCCAGCAGCGTTGCCGGGACAGGGTATGACTACGAGCAGTACTTC.

The chain employs TRBV6-1 and TRBJ1-5, with a weak D call TRBD1 (5 bases). Germline V gene data show CDR1 as MNHNS and CDR2 as SASEGT. Trimming took off 5 bases at V and 6 bases at J, with 8 bases between the two ends. The CDR3 is 12 amino acids. CDR3 sequence: CASSTGGQPQHF. In nucleotides, the CDR3 is TGTGCCAGCAGTACAGGCGGTCAGCCCCAGCATTTT.

The chain employs TRBV9 and TRBJ2-5; no firm D call. Looked up from germline, CDR1 is SGDLS and CDR2 is YYNGEE. CDR3 length equals 13 residues. With 0 bases removed from V and 3 bases from J, the gap between germline ends came to 6 bases. CDR3 coding DNA: TGTGCCAGCAGCGTAGATCATGAAGAGACCCAGTACTTC. Protein: CASSVDHEETQYF.